The T cell receptor beta chain described here comes from a study of blood T cell repertoires in COVID-19. Study details: Samples of COVID-19 (acute and convalescent) were obtained from the United States, Italy and Spain. T cells, B-cell-depleted T cells, or PBMCs provided the cDNA or gDNA that served as material.

Per the germline V gene, CDR1 is MNHNY and CDR2 is SVGAGI (reference sequence). Unmatched junction bases numbered 7, after V lost 6 bases and J lost 0 bases. The CDR3 runs to 15 residues. Per the original methods: Nucleated cell number was recorded as an estimate derived from reference gene primer amplification. Repertoires were generated with immunoSEQ multiplex PCR, while TCRdb's copy carries only in-frame clones and drops some. The V and J calls and the clone size are those of that table, but D and trimming were determined from the DNA. The data contain roughly 230,000 clones, more than 65% of them seen just once; the ten biggest clones take up roughly 7.9%.

Sequencing was done on a sample of peripheral blood. This receptor was obtained from a woman of 80 years or more with acute or convalescent COVID-19. The chain uses TRBV6-6 and TRBJ2-5; the match to TRBD2 covers 7 bases. This chain's CDR3 is CASRTLAEYQETQYF. DNA for the CDR3: TGTGCCAGCAGGACGCTAGCGGAGTACCAAGAGACCCAGTACTTC.